This TCR beta chain stems from a study of blood T cell repertoires in COVID-19. Study context: From the United States, Italy and Spain came samples of acute and convalescent COVID-19. T cells, B-cell-depleted T cells, or PBMCs provided the cDNA or gDNA that served as material.

Germline V gene lookup returns CDR1 MGHDK and CDR2 SYGVNS. The CDR3 is made up of 16 amino acids. Trimming at V came to 6 bases and at J to 7 bases, leaving 9 bases not matched to a gene. Methods used by the authors: Reference gene primer amplification gave estimated nucleated cell counts. Sequencing used immunoSEQ multiplex PCR; TCRdb keeps in-frame clones, though not all of them. That table supplies the V and J calls and clone size; D and trimming were determined from the DNA. This sample has over 200,000 clones, with roughly 77% found just once. The chain couples TRBV25-1 to TRBJ1-6; 10 positions agree with TRBD1. The sequence was collected from a woman over 75 with acute or convalescent COVID-19. Material: peripheral blood. The CDR3 DNA is TGTGCCAGCAGACAACATGGGACAGGGGACAATTCACCCCTCCACTTT. It is translated as CASRQHGTGDNSPLHF. Complete variable domain (other parts from reference TRBV25-1 and TRBJ1-6): EADIYQTPRYLVIGTGKKITLECSQTMGHDKMYWYQQDPGMELHLIHYSYGVNSTEKGDLSSESTVSRIRTEHFPLTLESARPSHTSQYLCASRQHGTGDNSPLHFGNGTRLTVT.